This T cell receptor (beta chain) is drawn from a study of shared clonotypes between healthy human individuals. Overall study context: Each donor's CD4 naive and CD4 memory cells filled three plates apiece, CD8 naive two, and CD8 memory one.

The CDR3 extends over 14 amino acids. V was clipped by 6 bases and J by 7 bases; unmatched bases: 6. CDR1 and CDR2 (germline): MDHEN, SYDVKM. In the original workflow: ImmunoSEQ junction-only sequences lacked quality scores, so their filtering differed. Assay used: immunoSEQ multiplex PCR; TCRdb lists only in-frame clones, some missing. V and J calls plus clone size are reproduced from that table; the DNA served to infer D and trimming. This sample has millions of clones, with approximately 94% found just once. Study outcomes and limitations: Clonotypes which were not shared had lower generation probabilities than clonotypes that all four donors shared.

Points on this clone: What it binds is unknown.

Positive CCR7 selection of CD45RO-negative cells yielded the naive CD8 cells, and terminally differentiated effector memory CD45RA+ cells were excluded. The receptor was derived from a man between 18 and 29 years old in good health. Some clones in this sample may be carry-over from other donors' samples. Sequencing was performed on naive CD8+ T cells from PBMCs. This sequence joins TRBV28 and TRBJ1-5, with TRBD1 matching 10 bases. The CDR3 DNA follows: TGTGCCAGCAGGGGACAGGGGTTCTACCAGCCCCAGCATTTT. Encoded protein: CASRGQGFYQPQHF.